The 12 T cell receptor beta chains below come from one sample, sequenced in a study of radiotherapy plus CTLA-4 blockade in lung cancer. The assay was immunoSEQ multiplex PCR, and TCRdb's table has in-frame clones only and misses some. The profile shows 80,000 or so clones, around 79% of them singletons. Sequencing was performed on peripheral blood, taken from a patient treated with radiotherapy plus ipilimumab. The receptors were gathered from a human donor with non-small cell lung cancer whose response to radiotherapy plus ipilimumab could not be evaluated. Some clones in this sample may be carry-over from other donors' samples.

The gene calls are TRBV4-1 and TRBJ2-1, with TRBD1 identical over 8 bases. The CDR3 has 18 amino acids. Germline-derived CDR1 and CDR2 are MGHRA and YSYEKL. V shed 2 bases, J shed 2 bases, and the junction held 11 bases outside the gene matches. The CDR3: CASSQRTGRTRPYNEQFF. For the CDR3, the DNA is TGCGCCAGCAGCCAACGGACAGGGCGAACTAGACCCTACAATGAGCAGTTCTTC.

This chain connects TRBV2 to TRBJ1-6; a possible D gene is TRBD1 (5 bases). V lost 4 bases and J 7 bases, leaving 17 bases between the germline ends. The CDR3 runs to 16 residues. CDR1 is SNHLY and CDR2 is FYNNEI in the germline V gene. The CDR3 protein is CASSGPRGGGNSPLHF. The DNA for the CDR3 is TGTGCCAGCAGTGGTCCTCGCGGGGGAGGCAATTCACCCCTCCACTTT.

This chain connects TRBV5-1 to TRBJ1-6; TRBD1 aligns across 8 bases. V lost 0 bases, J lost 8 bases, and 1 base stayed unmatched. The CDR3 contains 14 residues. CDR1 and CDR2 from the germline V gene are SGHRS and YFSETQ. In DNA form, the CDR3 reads TGCGCCAGCAGCTTGGGACAGGGGCATTCACCCCTCCACTTT. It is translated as CASSLGQGHSPLHF.

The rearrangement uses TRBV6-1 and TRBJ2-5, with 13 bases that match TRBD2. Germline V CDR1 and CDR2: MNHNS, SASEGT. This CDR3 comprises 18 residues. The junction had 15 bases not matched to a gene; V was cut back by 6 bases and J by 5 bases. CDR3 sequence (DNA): TGTGCCAGCAGCGAAACTAGCGGGGGGGCCTCGGGTTATGAGACCCAGTACTTC. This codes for CASSETSGGASGYETQYF.

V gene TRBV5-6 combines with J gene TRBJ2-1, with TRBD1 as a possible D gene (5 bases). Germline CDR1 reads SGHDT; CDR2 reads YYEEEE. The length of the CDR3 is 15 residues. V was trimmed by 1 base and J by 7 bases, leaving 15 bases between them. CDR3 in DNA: TGTGCCAGCAGCTTGTTCCAGGGTCAGGCTAATGAGCAGTTCTTC. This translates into CASSLFQGQANEQFF.

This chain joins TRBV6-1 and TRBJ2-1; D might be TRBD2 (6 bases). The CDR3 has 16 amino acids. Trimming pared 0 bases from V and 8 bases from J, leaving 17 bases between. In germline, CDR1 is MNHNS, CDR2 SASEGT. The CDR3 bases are TGTGCCAGCAGTGAAGCGGTGGGGGGAGGTAAGGATGAGCAGTTCTTC. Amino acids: CASSEAVGGGKDEQFF.

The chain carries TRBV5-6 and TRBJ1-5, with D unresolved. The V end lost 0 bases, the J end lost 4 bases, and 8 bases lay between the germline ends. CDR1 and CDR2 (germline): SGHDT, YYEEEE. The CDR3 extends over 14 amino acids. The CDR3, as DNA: TGTGCCAGCAGCTTGGTGGCAGGAAATCAGCCCCAGCATTTT. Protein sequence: CASSLVAGNQPQHF. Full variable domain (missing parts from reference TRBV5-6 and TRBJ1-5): DAGVTQSPTHLIKTRGQQVTLRCSPKSGHDTVSWYQQALGQGPQFIFQYYEEEERQRGNFPDRFSGHQFPNYSSELNVNALLLGDSALYLCASSLVAGNQPQHFGDGTRLSIL.

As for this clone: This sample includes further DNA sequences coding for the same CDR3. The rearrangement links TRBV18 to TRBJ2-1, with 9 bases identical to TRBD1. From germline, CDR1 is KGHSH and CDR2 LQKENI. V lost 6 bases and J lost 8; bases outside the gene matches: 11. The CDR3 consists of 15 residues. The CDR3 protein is CASSPTDRGMHEQFF. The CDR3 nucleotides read TGTGCCAGCTCGCCGACGGACAGGGGAATGCATGAGCAGTTCTTC.

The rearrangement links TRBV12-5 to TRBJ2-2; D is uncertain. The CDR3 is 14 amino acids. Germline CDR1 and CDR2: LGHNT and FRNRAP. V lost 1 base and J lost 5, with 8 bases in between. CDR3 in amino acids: CASGLAIDTGELFF. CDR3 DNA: TGTGCTAGTGGTTTGGCAATAGATACCGGGGAGCTGTTTTTT.

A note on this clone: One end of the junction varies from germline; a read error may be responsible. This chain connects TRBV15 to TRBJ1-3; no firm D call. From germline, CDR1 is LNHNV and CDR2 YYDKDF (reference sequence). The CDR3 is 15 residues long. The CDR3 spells CATSTSAGSGNAIYF. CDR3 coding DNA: TGTGCCACCAGCACCTCAGCGGGATCTGGAAACGCCATATATTTT.

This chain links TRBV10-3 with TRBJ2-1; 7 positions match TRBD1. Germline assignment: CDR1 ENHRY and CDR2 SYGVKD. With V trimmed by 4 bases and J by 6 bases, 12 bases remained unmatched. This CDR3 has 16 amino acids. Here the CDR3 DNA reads TGTGCCATCAGTGCACCGGGACAGCGAGTTTCCAATGAGCAGTTCTTC. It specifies CAISAPGQRVSNEQFF.

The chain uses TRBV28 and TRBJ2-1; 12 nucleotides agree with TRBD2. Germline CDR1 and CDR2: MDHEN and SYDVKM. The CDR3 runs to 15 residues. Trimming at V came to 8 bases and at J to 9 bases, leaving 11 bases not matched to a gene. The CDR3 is CASWGTSGGRIEQFF. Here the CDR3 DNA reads TGTGCCAGCTGGGGCACTAGCGGGGGGAGGATTGAGCAGTTCTTC.